This TCR beta chain was sequenced for a study of blood T cell repertoires in COVID-19. Clones were sequenced by immunoSEQ multiplex PCR, and TCRdb holds only the in-frame ones, with some missing. Of fewer than 200,000 clones listed, roughly 81% are singletons. Between the trimmed V and J ends, which lost 1 base and 6 bases, there was a span of 12 bases. The CDR3 extends over 14 amino acids. Germline values: CDR1 SGHVS, CDR2 FQNEAQ. This TCR was recovered from a woman aged 50 to 60 with COVID-19, enrolled during active disease. V gene TRBV7-8 combines with J gene TRBJ1-2; TRBD1 is a possible D gene (5 bases). Sequenced: peripheral blood. CDR3 in amino acids: CASSLVQGSDGYTF. The CDR3 DNA sequence: TGTGCCAGCAGCTTAGTTCAGGGATCGGATGGCTACACCTTC.